This entry lists 12 T cell receptor beta chains sequenced from one sample in a study of OX40 agonist ivuxolimab in advanced cancers. The assay was immunoSEQ multiplex PCR, and TCRdb's table has in-frame clones only and misses some. The sample lists some 58,000 clones, around four fifths occurring once. This specimen consisted of CD4+ or CD8+ T cells sorted from blood, obtained in a trial of the OX40 agonist ivuxolimab. These receptors all come from an adult with an advanced solid tumor such as melanoma, head and neck, liver or kidney cancer.

The chain couples TRBV18 to TRBJ2-2; D remains ambiguous. The germline V gene encodes CDR1 KGHSH and CDR2 LQKENI. This CDR3 spans 12 amino acids. Trimming pared 4 bases from V and 4 bases from J, leaving 4 bases between. The CDR3 DNA reads as TGTGCCAGCTCACGGGGCACCGGGGAGCTGTTTTTT. This translates into CASSRGTGELFF.

The CDR3: CASSLTPYSNQPQHF. The CDR3 DNA follows: TGCGCCAGCAGCTTGACACCGTATAGCAATCAGCCCCAGCATTTT. The chain employs TRBV5-1 and TRBJ1-5; D gene unclear. The CDR3 loop spans 15 amino acids. Trimming took 1 base from V and 0 from J, leaving 8 bases between them. CDR1 and CDR2 from the germline V gene are SGHRS and YFSETQ.

V is TRBV11-3 and J is TRBJ2-7; D possibly matches TRBD1 or TRBD2 (5 bases each). This CDR3 contains 14 residues. The germline V gene encodes CDR1 SGHNT and CDR2 YENEEA. V was pared by 5 bases and J by 4 bases, with 15 bases between. CDR3 in DNA: TGTGCCAGCAGCGGAAGGGACGCCCCTTACGAGCAGTACTTC. The encoded protein is CASSGRDAPYEQYF. Filled out from reference TRBV11-3 and TRBJ2-7, the complete variable domain reads EAGVVQSPRYKIIEKKQPVAFWCNPISGHNTLYWYLQNLGQGPELLIRYENEEAVDDSQLPKDRFSAERLKGVDSTLKIQPAELGDSAVYLCASSGRDAPYEQYFGPGTRLTVT.

The V gene is TRBV4-1, the J gene TRBJ2-1; 7 bases match TRBD2. J was trimmed by 9 bases and V by 0 bases; bases with no gene match: 2. In germline, CDR1 is MGHRA, CDR2 YSYEKL. This CDR3 comprises 13 residues. The CDR3: CASSQDGGGEQFF. The CDR3 DNA is TGCGCCAGCAGCCAAGATGGGGGGGGTGAGCAGTTCTTC.

V is TRBV6-1 and J is TRBJ1-4, with 9 bases lining up with TRBD1. Germline V gene sequence: CDR1 MNHNS, CDR2 SASEGT. J was trimmed by 6 bases and V by 6 bases; bases with no gene match: 5. The length of the CDR3 is 14 residues. CDR3 residues: CASRSDRGDEKLFF. DNA for the CDR3: TGTGCCAGCAGATCAGACAGGGGGGATGAAAAACTGTTTTTT.

This chain uses TRBV5-5 with TRBJ2-2; TRBD1 might be the D (5 bases). The germline V gene has CDR1 SGHKS and CDR2 YYEKEE (reference sequence). V lost 4 bases, J lost 7 bases, and 20 bases lay in between. The CDR3 runs 16 residues. The CDR3 DNA sequence: TGTGCCAGCAGCCCCCAACAGGACCCGGGCGGCGGGGAGCTGTTTTTT. Translation: CASSPQQDPGGGELFF.

The CDR3 region is CASNPGSSTYGYTF. The CDR3 DNA reads as TGTGCCAGTAACCCCGGGTCCTCGACCTATGGCTACACCTTC. J is TRBJ1-2 and V is TRBV19; no clear D gene. The CDR3 has 14 residues. V was shortened by 7 bases and J by 4 bases, with 16 bases between the two germline ends. The germline CDR1 and CDR2 sequences are LNHDA and SQIVND (reference sequence).

This clone was recorded only once. The V and J genes are TRBV23-1 and TRBJ1-6; D not resolved. TRBV23-1 is assigned to the ORF class and has an uncertain function. Trimming removed 2 bases at V and 6 bases at J, with 11 bases between. The CDR3 contains 15 residues. The CDR3 loop is CASSQRKPRNSPLHF. CDR3 nucleotides: TGCGCCAGCAGTCAAAGAAAACCGCGTAATTCACCCCTCCACTTT.

This clone was observed a handful of times. V and J are TRBV30 and TRBJ1-1, with 10 bases that match TRBD1. Germline assignment: CDR1 GTSNPN and CDR2 SVGIG (reference sequence). The CDR3 has 14 amino acids. V trimming: 4 bases; J trimming: 3 bases; junction bases outside the gene matches: 5. CDR3 region: CAWIRTGGYTEAFF. In DNA form, the CDR3 reads TGTGCCTGGATCCGGACAGGGGGTTACACTGAAGCTTTCTTT.

The gene calls are TRBV5-1 and TRBJ2-1; the match to TRBD1 covers 7 bases. The CDR3 totals 16 residues. Germline trimming cut 4 bases from V and 6 bases from J; bases unmatched to any gene: 13. Germline-derived CDR1 and CDR2 are SGHRS and YFSETQ. The chain's CDR3 is CASSGFRQGGGNEQFF. DNA for the CDR3: TGCGCCAGCAGCGGATTTCGACAGGGTGGGGGCAATGAGCAGTTCTTC. Supplemented by reference TRBV5-1 and TRBJ2-1, the full variable domain reads KAGVTQTPRYLIKTRGQQVTLSCSPISGHRSVSWYQQTPGQGLQFLFEYFSETQRNKGNFPGRFSGRQFSNSRSEMNVSTLELGDSALYLCASSGFRQGGGNEQFFGPGTRLTVL.

The chain employs TRBV2 and TRBJ1-5; D remains unclear. V gave up 7 bases and J gave up 1 base, with 8 bases separating them. This CDR3 region has 13 residues. Per the germline V gene, CDR1 is SNHLY and CDR2 is FYNNEI. The CDR3, as DNA: TGTGCCAGCAAAGAAAGAAGCAATCAGCCCCAGCATTTT. This sequence encodes CASKERSNQPQHF.

V usage is TRBV11-2 and J usage is TRBJ1-3; the D is unclear. This CDR3 comprises 15 residues. Trimming stripped 4 bases from V and 2 bases from J, with 12 bases between. Germline-derived CDR1 and CDR2 are SGHAT and FQNNGV. The CDR3 region has the DNA TGTGCCAGCAGCTCCAGTCGGGCTACTGGAAACACCATATATTTT. Protein sequence: CASSSSRATGNTIYF.